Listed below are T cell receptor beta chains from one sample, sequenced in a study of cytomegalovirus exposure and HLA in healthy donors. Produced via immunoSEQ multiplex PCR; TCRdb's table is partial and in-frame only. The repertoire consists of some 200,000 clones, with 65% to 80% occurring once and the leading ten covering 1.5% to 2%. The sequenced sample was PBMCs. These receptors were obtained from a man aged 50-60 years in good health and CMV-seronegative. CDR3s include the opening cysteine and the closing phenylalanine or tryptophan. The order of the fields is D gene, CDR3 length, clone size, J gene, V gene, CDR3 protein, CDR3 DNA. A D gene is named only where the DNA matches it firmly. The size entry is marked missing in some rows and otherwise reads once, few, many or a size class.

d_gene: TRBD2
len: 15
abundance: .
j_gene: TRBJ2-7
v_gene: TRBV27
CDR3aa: CASSSPTSGNHEQYF
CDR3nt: TGTGCCAGCAGTTCGCCGACTAGCGGGAACCACGAGCAGTACTTC

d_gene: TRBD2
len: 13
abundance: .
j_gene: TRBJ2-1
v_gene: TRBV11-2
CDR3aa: CASRWTSGREKFF
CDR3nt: TGTGCCAGCAGGTGGACTAGCGGGAGGGAGAAGTTCTTC

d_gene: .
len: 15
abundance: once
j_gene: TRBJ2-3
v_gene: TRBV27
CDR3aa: CASSPWGTPTDTQYF
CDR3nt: TGTGCCAGCAGTCCCTGGGGGACTCCCACAGATACGCAGTATTTT

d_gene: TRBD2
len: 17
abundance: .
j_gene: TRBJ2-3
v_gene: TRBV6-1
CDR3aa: CASSEVGLAGGRDTQYF
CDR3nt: TGTGCCAGCAGTGAAGTCGGACTAGCGGGGGGGCGGGATACGCAGTATTTT

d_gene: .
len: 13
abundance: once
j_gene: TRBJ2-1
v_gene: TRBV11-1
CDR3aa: CASSLEIDNEQFF
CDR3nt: TGTGCCAGCAGCTTAGAAATAGACAATGAGCAGTTCTTC

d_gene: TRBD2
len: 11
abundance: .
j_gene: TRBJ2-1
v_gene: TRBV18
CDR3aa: CASSPMAGEFF
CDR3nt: TGTGCCAGCTCACCAATGGCGGGAGAGTTCTTC

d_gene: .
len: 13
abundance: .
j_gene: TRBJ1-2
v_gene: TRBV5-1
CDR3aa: CASSFAANYGYTF
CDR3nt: TGCGCCAGCAGCTTCGCCGCGAACTATGGCTACACCTTC

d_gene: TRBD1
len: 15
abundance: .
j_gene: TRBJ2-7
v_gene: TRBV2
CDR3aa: CAGRRPGQSSYEQYF
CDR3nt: TGTGCCGGAAGAAGGCCGGGACAGTCGTCCTACGAGCAGTACTTC

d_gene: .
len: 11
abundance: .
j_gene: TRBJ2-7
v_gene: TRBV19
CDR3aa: CAEEISYEQYF
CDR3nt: TGTGCCGAGGAAATATCCTACGAGCAGTACTTC

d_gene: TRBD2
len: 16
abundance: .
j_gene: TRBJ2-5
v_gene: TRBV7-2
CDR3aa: CASSFVGVAGEETQYF
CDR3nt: TGTGCCAGCAGCTTCGTCGGGGTAGCGGGAGAAGAGACCCAGTACTTC

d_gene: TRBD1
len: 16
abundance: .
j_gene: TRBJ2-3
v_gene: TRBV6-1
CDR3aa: CASSGLGAGGVGTQYF
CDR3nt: TGTGCCAGCAGTGGACTTGGGGCAGGGGGCGTCGGTACGCAGTATTTT

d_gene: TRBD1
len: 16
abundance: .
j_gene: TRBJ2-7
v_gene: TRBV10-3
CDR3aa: CAISARQGAPPYEQYF
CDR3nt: TGTGCCATCAGTGCTAGACAGGGGGCCCCTCCCTACGAGCAGTACTTC

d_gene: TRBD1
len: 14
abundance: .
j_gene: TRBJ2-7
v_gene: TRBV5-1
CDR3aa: CASSFYPGQGEQYF
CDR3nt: TGCGCCAGCAGTTTTTATCCGGGACAGGGCGAGCAGTACTTC

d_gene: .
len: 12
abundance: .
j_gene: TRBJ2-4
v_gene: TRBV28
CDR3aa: CASNLGGSIQYF
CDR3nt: TGTGCCAGTAATTTGGGGGGAAGCATTCAGTACTTC

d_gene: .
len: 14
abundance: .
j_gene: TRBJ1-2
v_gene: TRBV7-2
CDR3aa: CASRPGGGGSGYTF
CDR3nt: TGTGCCAGCAGACCCGGGGGAGGGGGGAGCGGCTACACCTTC

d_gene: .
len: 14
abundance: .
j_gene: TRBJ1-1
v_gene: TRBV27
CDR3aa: CASSFPGRVTEAFF
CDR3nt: TGTGCCAGCAGTTTCCCTGGGAGGGTCACTGAAGCTTTCTTT

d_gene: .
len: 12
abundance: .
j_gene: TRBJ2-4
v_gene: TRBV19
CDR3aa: CASSMGPLGQYF
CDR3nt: TGTGCCAGTAGTATGGGGCCCCTGGGACAGTACTTC

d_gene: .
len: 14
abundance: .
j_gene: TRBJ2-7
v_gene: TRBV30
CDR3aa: CAWNLARAAYEQYF
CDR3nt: TGTGCCTGGAATCTCGCGCGGGCAGCCTACGAGCAGTACTTC

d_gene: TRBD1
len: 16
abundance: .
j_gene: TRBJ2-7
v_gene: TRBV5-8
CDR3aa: CASSLFLGQGASEQYF
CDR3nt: TGTGCCAGCAGCTTGTTTTTAGGCCAGGGGGCATCCGAGCAGTACTTC

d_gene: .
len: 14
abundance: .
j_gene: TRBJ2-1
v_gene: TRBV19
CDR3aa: CASSIEGGYNEQFF
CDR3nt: TGTGCCAGTAGTATAGAGGGGGGCTACAATGAGCAGTTCTTC

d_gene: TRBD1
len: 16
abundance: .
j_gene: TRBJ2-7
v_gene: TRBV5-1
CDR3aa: CASSLGGGGGTYEQYF
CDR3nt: TGCGCCAGCAGCTTGGGAGGGGGCGGTGGTACCTACGAGCAGTACTTC

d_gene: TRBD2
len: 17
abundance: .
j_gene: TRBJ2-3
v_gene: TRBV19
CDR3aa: CASRTLWAGGVTDTQYF
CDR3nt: TGTGCCAGTAGAACGCTATGGGCGGGAGGCGTCACAGATACGCAGTATTTT

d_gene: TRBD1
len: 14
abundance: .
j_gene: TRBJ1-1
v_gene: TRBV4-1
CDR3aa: CASSQVRQGTEAFF
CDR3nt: TGCGCCAGCAGCCAGGTTCGACAGGGCACTGAAGCTTTCTTT

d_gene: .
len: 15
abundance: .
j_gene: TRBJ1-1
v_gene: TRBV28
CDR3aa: CASSPEAGWVTEAFF
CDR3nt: TGTGCCAGCAGCCCTGAGGCAGGGTGGGTCACTGAAGCTTTCTTT

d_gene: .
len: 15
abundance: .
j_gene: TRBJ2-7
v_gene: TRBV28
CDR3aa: CASSPPRQFSYEQYF
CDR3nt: TGTGCCAGCAGTCCACCCCGACAGTTCTCCTACGAGCAGTACTTC

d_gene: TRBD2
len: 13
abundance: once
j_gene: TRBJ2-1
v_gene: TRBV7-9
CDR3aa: CASSLGGSGEQFF
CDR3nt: TGTGCCAGCAGCTTGGGCGGGAGTGGTGAGCAGTTCTTC

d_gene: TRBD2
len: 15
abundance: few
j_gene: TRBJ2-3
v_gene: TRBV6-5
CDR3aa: CASTPSGRDTDTQYF
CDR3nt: TGTGCCAGCACACCTAGCGGGAGAGATACAGATACGCAGTATTTT

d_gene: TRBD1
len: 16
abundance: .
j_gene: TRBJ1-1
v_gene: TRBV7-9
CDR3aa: CASSDGTVNRDTEAFF
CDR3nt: TGTGCCAGCAGCGATGGGACAGTCAATCGAGACACTGAAGCTTTCTTT

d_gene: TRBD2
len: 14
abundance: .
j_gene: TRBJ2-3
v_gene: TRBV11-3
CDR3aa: CASSLASGSGTQYF
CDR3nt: TGTGCCAGCAGCTTAGCTAGCGGGAGCGGTACGCAGTATTTT

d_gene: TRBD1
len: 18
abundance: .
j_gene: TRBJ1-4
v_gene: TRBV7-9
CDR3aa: CASSSSPYRQGLEEKLFF
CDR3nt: TGTGCCAGCAGCTCCTCTCCCTACCGACAGGGGTTGGAGGAAAAACTGTTTTTT

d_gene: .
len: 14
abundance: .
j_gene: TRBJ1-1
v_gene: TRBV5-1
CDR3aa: CASSQTPGNTEAFF
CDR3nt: TGCGCCAGCAGCCAGACCCCAGGAAACACTGAAGCTTTCTTT

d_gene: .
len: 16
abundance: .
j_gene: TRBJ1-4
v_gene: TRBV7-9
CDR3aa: CASTRGPGDTNEKLFF
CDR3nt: TGTGCCAGCACCCGGGGTCCCGGGGATACTAATGAAAAACTGTTTTTT

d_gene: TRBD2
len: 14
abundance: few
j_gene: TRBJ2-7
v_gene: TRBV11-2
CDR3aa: CASSYTSGTYEQYF
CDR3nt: TGTGCCAGCAGCTATACTAGCGGAACCTACGAGCAGTACTTC

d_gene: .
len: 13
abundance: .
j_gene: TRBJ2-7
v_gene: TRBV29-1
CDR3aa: CSVVGSGSYEQYF
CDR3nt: TGCAGCGTTGTGGGTAGCGGATCCTACGAGCAGTACTTC

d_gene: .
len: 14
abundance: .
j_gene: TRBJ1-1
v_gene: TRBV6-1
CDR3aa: CASSARQGNTEAFF
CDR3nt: TGTGCCAGCAGTGCCAGGCAGGGGAACACTGAAGCTTTCTTT

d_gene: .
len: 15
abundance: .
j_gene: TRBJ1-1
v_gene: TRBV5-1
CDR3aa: CASSLVQGGDTEAFF
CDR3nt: TGCGCCAGCAGCTTGGTACAGGGTGGGGACACTGAAGCTTTCTTT

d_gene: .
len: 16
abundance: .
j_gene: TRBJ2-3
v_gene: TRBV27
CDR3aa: CASSFRGASSTDTQYF
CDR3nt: TGTGCCAGCAGTTTCAGGGGCGCAAGTAGCACAGATACGCAGTATTTT

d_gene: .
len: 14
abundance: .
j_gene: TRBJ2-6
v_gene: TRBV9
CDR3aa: CASSVGAGANVLTF
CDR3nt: TGTGCCAGCAGCGTAGGGGCGGGGGCCAACGTCCTGACTTTC

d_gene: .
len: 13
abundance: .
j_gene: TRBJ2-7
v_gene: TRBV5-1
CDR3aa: CASSLGSSYEQYF
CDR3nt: TGCGCCAGCAGCTTGGGCAGTTCCTACGAGCAGTACTTC

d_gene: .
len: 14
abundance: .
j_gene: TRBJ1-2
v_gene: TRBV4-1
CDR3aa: CASSQATVNYGHTF
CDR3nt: TGCGCCAGCAGCCAGGCGACAGTCAACTATGGCCACACCTTC

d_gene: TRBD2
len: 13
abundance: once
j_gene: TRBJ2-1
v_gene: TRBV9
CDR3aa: CASSESGLAEQFF
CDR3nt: TGTGCCAGCAGCGAATCGGGACTAGCGGAGCAGTTCTTC

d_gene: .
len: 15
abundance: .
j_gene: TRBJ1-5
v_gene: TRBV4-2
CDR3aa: CASSQDLTGIQPQHF
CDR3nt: TGTGCCAGCAGCCAAGATCTAACAGGGATCCAGCCCCAGCATTTT

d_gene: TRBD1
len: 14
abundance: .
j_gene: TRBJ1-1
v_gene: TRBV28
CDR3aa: CASSLTGVNTEAFF
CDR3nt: TGTGCCAGCAGCCTGACAGGGGTGAACACTGAAGCTTTCTTT

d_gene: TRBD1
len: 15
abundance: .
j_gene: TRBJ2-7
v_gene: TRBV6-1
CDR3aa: CASSDRGTGSYEQYF
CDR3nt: TGTGCCAGCAGTGACAGGGGGACAGGGTCCTACGAGCAGTACTTC

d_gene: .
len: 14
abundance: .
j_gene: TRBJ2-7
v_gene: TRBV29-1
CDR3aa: CSGRRDSPPYEQYF
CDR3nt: TGCAGCGGGCGGAGGGACTCCCCCCCCTACGAGCAGTACTTC

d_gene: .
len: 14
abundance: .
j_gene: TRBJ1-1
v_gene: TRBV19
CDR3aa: CASSSQVAVTEAFF
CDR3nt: TGTGCCAGTAGTTCACAGGTAGCGGTCACTGAAGCTTTCTTT

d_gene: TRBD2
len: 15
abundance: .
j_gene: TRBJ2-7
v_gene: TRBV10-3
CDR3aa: CAISEGLASSDEQYF
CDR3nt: TGTGCCATCAGTGAGGGACTAGCGTCCTCTGACGAGCAGTACTTC

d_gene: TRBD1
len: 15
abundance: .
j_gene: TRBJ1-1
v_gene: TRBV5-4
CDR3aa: CASSARQGPQTEAFF
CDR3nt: TGTGCCAGCAGCGCCCGACAGGGGCCGCAAACTGAAGCTTTCTTT

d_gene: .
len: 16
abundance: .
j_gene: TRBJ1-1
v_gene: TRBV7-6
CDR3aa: CASSLGGGSGYTEAFF
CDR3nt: TGTGCCAGCAGCTTAGGGGGGGGGTCGGGTTACACTGAAGCTTTCTTT

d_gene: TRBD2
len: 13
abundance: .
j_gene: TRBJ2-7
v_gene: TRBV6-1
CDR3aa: CASRTSGTYEQYF
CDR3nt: TGTGCCAGCAGGACTAGCGGAACCTACGAGCAGTACTTC

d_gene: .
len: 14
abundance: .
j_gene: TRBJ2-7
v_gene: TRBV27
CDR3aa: CASSLGRGSYEQYF
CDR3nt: TGTGCCAGCAGTTTGGGGAGGGGGTCCTACGAGCAGTACTTC

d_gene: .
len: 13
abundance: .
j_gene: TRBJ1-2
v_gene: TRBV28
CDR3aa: CASSFGRGYGYTF
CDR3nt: TGTGCCAGCAGTTTCGGGAGGGGGTATGGCTACACCTTC

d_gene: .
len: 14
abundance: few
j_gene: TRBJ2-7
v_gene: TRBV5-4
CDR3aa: CASSPRDNSYEQYF
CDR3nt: TGTGCCAGCAGCCCCAGGGACAACTCCTACGAGCAGTACTTC